The 7 T cell receptor beta chains reported below all come from one sample, sequenced in a study of OX40 agonist ivuxolimab in advanced cancers. Library method: the immunoSEQ multiplex PCR assay. Not all clones reach the TCRdb copy of this immuneACCESS table, which keeps in-frame sequences only. Checked studies attribute under half of the gap to unresolved V genes and leave the rest unexplained. The sample table records about 61,000 clones; around 89% of these occur just once. The top ten hold 18% of the sample. Sequenced material: CD4+ or CD8+ T cells sorted from blood, taken in a trial of the OX40 agonist ivuxolimab. These receptors were taken from an adult with an advanced solid tumor such as melanoma, head and neck, liver or kidney cancer.

The gene calls are TRBV7-8 and TRBJ2-1, with TRBD2 matching over 8 bases. Germline loops: CDR1 SGHVS, CDR2 FQNEAQ. This CDR3 is built from 17 residues. Trimming at V came to 4 bases and at J to 0 bases, leaving 8 bases not matched to a gene. For the CDR3, the DNA is TGTGCCAGCAGCTCGCCCGTAGCGGGGAGCTCCTACAATGAGCAGTTCTTC. Amino acid sequence: CASSSPVAGSSYNEQFF.

This clone was seen a handful of times. The chain joins TRBV18 to TRBJ2-2, with D possibly matching TRBD2 (6 bases). CDR1 KGHSH and CDR2 LQKENI come from the germline V gene. V gave up 3 bases and J gave up 5 bases, with 13 bases separating them. The CDR3 extends over 15 amino acids. In DNA form, the CDR3 reads TGTGCCAGCTCACCTGTAGCGGTTTTTACCGGGGAGCTGTTTTTT. It is translated as CASSPVAVFTGELFF.

This chain connects TRBV7-9 to TRBJ2-7; D might be TRBD1 or TRBD2, each matching 5 bases. This CDR3 is 13 amino acids long. In germline, CDR1 is SEHNR, CDR2 FQNEAQ (reference sequence). The V gene lost 1 base and the J gene lost 6 bases, with 10 bases spanning the gap. The CDR3 loop reads CASSLEQAGEQYF. In DNA, the CDR3 is TGTGCCAGCAGCTTAGAACAGGCGGGCGAGCAGTACTTC.

In DNA, the CDR3 is TGTGCCAGCAGACAGGGATCCCACTATGGCTACACCTTC. Translation gives CASRQGSHYGYTF. The chain employs TRBV7-3 and TRBJ1-2; weak D call: TRBD1 (6 bases). The germline CDR1 and CDR2 sequences are SGHTA and FQGTGA. V shed 6 bases and J shed 3 bases, with 11 bases lying between them. This CDR3 has 13 residues.

The genes are TRBV5-8 and TRBJ1-5, with a tentative D call TRBD1 (6 bases). The CDR3 sequence is 15 residues long. Germline assignment: CDR1 SGHTS and CDR2 YDEGEE. Trimming removed 0 bases at V and 6 bases at J, with 13 bases between. The CDR3 DNA sequence: TGTGCCAGCAGCTTGGTGGGGGGCGGGGGTCAGCCCCAGCATTTT. Translated: CASSLVGGGGQPQHF.

The chain recombines TRBV4-1 with TRBJ2-1; perhaps TRBD1 as D (6 bases). The V end lost 0 bases, the J end lost 2 bases, and 11 bases lay between the germline ends. The CDR3 loop spans 16 amino acids. CDR1 and CDR2 (germline): MGHRA, YSYEKL. Written as DNA, the CDR3 is TGCGCCAGCAGCCAAGACCCCCCAGGGGCCTACAATGAGCAGTTCTTC. Protein product: CASSQDPPGAYNEQFF.

The rearrangement uses TRBV11-2 and TRBJ2-7, with 7 bases identical to TRBD2. The V gene end was trimmed by 5 bases and the J gene end by 7 bases; junction bases not matched to a gene: 17. The CDR3 is made up of 16 amino acids. Germline CDR1 reads SGHAT; CDR2 reads FQNNGV. The CDR3 protein is CASSHDTAGARGEQYF. In nucleotides, the CDR3 is TGTGCCAGCAGCCACGACACGGCGGGAGCCCGGGGAGAGCAGTACTTC.